This is a list of T cell receptor beta chains from one sample in a study of cytomegalovirus exposure and HLA in healthy donors. Only in-frame clones appear in the TCRdb table, and some are missing; sequencing was by immunoSEQ multiplex PCR. The data show some 69,000 clones, with 60% to 75% seen just once and about 15% held by the top ten. The specimen was PBMCs. These receptors were taken from a male donor in good health and CMV-seropositive. CDR3s include the opening cysteine and the closing phenylalanine or tryptophan. Each record gives: V gene, J gene, clone size, D gene, CDR3 DNA, CDR3 protein. D genes are given only for firm matches. Size values are once, few and many counts, or a class for expanded clones, and some rows have none.

TRBV7-2,TRBJ2-7,once,-,TGTGCCAGCAGCTTGGTAGACAACCCCTACGAGCAGTACTTC,CASSLVDNPYEQYF
TRBV19,TRBJ1-5,-,-,TGTGCCAGTAGTATTCTCGGCAGCCCACCGGGGCCCCAGCATTTT,CASSILGSPPGPQHF
TRBV9,TRBJ2-7,-,TRBD2,TGTGCCAGCAGCCCCTCAGGGAGCGGGAGCTACGAGCAGTACTTC,CASSPSGSGSYEQYF
TRBV11-3,TRBJ2-5,-,-,TGTGCCAGCAGCCGGGACTCTCAAGAGACCCAGTACTTC,CASSRDSQETQYF
TRBV10-3,TRBJ2-5,-,TRBD1,TGTGCCATCAGCTCTACAGGCAGGGGGCATGAGACCCAGTACTTC,CAISSTGRGHETQYF
TRBV14,TRBJ2-2,-,-,TGTGCCAGCAGCCCCCAGGACACCGGGGAGCTGTTTTTT,CASSPQDTGELFF
TRBV18,TRBJ2-3,-,-,TGTGCCAGCTCACCTGATTTATTGACTGCCCTCGGAGATACGCAGTATTTT,CASSPDLLTALGDTQYF
TRBV2,TRBJ2-3,-,-,TGTGCCAGCAGGCAGAATCTTGGACGAGGGGATACGCAGTATTTT,CASRQNLGRGDTQYF
TRBV27,TRBJ2-5,-,-,TGTGCCAGCAGTTTATCGCAAGCACTCACAGAAGAGACCCAGTACTTC,CASSLSQALTEETQYF
TRBV19,TRBJ2-5,few,TRBD1,TGTGCCAGTACCCGACGAGGGACAGGACAAGAGACCCAGTACTTC,CASTRRGTGQETQYF
TRBV28,TRBJ2-7,-,TRBD1,TGTGCCAGCAGTTATACCAGACAGGGGCAGTACTTC,CASSYTRQGQYF